The 13 T cell receptor beta chains below all came from one sample that was sequenced in a study of blood T cell repertoires in COVID-19. Libraries were prepared by immunoSEQ multiplex PCR; TCRdb keeps only in-frame clonotypes and omits some of them. The data show about 47,000 clones, less than 90% seen once. Sequencing used peripheral blood. These receptors all stem from a man aged 50-59 years with acute or convalescent COVID-19.

V and J are TRBV14 and TRBJ1-2, with D perhaps matching TRBD1 (6 bases). With 2 bases removed from V and 3 bases from J, the gap between germline ends came to 13 bases. Germline CDR1 reads SGHDN; CDR2 reads FVKESK. The CDR3 extends over 15 amino acids. This CDR3 reads CASSQRYWTDYGYTF. Here the CDR3 DNA reads TGTGCCAGCAGCCAACGGTATTGGACAGACTATGGCTACACCTTC.

The gene calls are TRBV28 and TRBJ1-6, with 9 bases fitting TRBD1. CDR1 and CDR2 (germline): MDHEN, SYDVKM. Trimming at V came to 5 bases and at J to 10 bases, leaving 6 bases not matched to a gene. This CDR3 comprises 14 residues. CDR3 DNA: TGTGCCAGCAGTCGGACAGGGGATCGATCACCCCTCCACTTT. It is translated as CASSRTGDRSPLHF.

This clone came up once. The chain is built from TRBV5-1 and TRBJ2-3, with 11 bases fitting TRBD2. This CDR3 region has 18 residues. Germline CDR1 and CDR2: SGHRS and YFSETQ. J lost 4 bases, V lost 5 bases, and 15 bases had no gene match. The CDR3 DNA reads as TGCGCCAGCAGGATGTGGGCCCTAGCGGGAGGAGAAGCAGATACGCAGTATTTT. The encoded protein is CASRMWALAGGEADTQYF.

The V and J genes are TRBV6-5 and TRBJ1-2, with 7 bases matching TRBD1. Germline V lookup: CDR1 MNHEY, CDR2 SVGAGI. With V trimmed by 4 bases and J by 4 bases, 3 bases remained unmatched. The CDR3 runs to 13 residues. The CDR3, as DNA: TGTGCCAGCAGTTGGGACAGCCTCTATGGCTACACCTTC. Protein sequence: CASSWDSLYGYTF.

The chain has TRBV7-2 and TRBJ1-2; TRBD1 matches 9 bases. Germline loops: CDR1 SGHTA, CDR2 FQGNSA. The CDR3 contains 16 residues. V lost 5 bases to trimming and J lost 1 base; unmatched junction nucleotides: 8. CDR3 DNA: TGTGCCAGCAGCAGGGACAGGGCTTTCCTTAACTATGGCTACACCTTC. Protein product: CASSRDRAFLNYGYTF.

The V and J genes are TRBV5-8 and TRBJ2-1; TRBD2 agrees at 11 bases. The CDR3 has 15 amino acids. The ends lost 4 bases at V and 8 bases at J; junction bases unmatched: 8. The germline CDR1 and CDR2 sequences are SGHTS and YDEGEE. CDR3 in amino acids: CASSPRTSGRDEQFF. The CDR3, as DNA: TGTGCCAGCAGCCCAAGAACTAGCGGGAGAGATGAGCAGTTCTTC.

The rearrangement links TRBV11-2 to TRBJ2-3; D remains unclear. The length of the CDR3 is 16 residues. Per germline, CDR1 SGHAT and CDR2 FQNNGV. The V gene lost 0 bases and the J gene lost 2 bases, with 12 bases spanning the gap. CDR3 amino acids: CASSLDLGPNTDTQYF. The CDR3, as DNA: TGTGCCAGCAGCTTAGATCTTGGGCCGAACACAGATACGCAGTATTTT.

The rearrangement links TRBV28 to TRBJ2-4, with TRBD1 identical over 7 bases. Germline lookup yields CDR1 MDHEN and CDR2 SYDVKM. The trim removed 8 bases at V and 5 bases at J, leaving 9 bases unmatched. The CDR3 extends over 14 amino acids. The CDR3 coding sequence is TGTGCCAGCGGGCTTGACAGGGCCGAAAACATTCAGTACTTC. Its protein product is CASGLDRAENIQYF.

The chain carries TRBV5-8 and TRBJ1-4; 11 positions agree with TRBD1. V dropped 4 bases and J dropped 7; count of bases not matched to a gene: 6. There are 15 residues in the CDR3. Germline V gene data show CDR1 as SGHTS and CDR2 as YDEGEE. CDR3 in amino acids: CASSPAGTGGEKLFF. Written as DNA, the CDR3 is TGTGCCAGCAGCCCCGCCGGGACAGGGGGTGAAAAACTGTTTTTT.

Remarks on this clone: A read error may produce the germline difference seen at one junction end. V is TRBV5-6 and J is TRBJ1-5; a possible D gene is TRBD1 (6 bases). Germline CDR1 reads SGHDT; CDR2 reads YYEEEE. The CDR3 contains 14 residues. DNA of the CDR3: TGTGCCAGCAGTCAGACAGGTTACAATCGGCCCCAGCATTTT. It specifies CASSQTGYNRPQHF.

This clone was seen once. V is TRBV7-6 and J is TRBJ1-6; D is uncertain. The CDR3 is 16 residues long. V was pared by 1 base and J by 5 bases, with 12 bases between. Germline values: CDR1 SGHVS, CDR2 FNYEAQ. This CDR3 reads CASSLDLAIDNSPLHF. CDR3 bases: TGTGCCAGCAGCTTAGATTTAGCTATCGATAATTCACCCCTCCACTTT.

This chain uses TRBV28 with TRBJ1-6; the D is unclear. V was clipped by 6 bases and J by 1 base, with 16 bases between them. In germline, CDR1 is MDHEN, CDR2 SYDVKM. The CDR3 loop spans 17 amino acids. For the CDR3, the DNA is TGTGCCAGCAGGGAGGAGGGATTTGGGTCCTATAATTCACCCCTCCACTTT. It yields the protein CASREEGFGSYNSPLHF.

This chain's CDR3 is CASSLTGRYEQYF. CDR3 in DNA: TGTGCCAGCAGCCTGACAGGGAGGTACGAGCAGTACTTC. The rearrangement joins TRBV11-2 to TRBJ2-7; a possible D gene is TRBD1 (7 bases). The CDR3 covers 13 residues. Germline V gives CDR1 SGHAT, CDR2 FQNNGV. Trimming removed 5 bases at V and 4 bases at J, with 12 bases between. The entire variable domain, with the rest obtained from reference TRBV11-2 and TRBJ2-7, is as follows: EAGVAQSPRYKIIEKRQSVAFWCNPISGHATLYWYQQILGQGPKLLIQFQNNGVVDDSQLPKDRFSAERLKGVDSTLKIQPAKLEDSAVYLCASSLTGRYEQYFGPGTRLTVT.